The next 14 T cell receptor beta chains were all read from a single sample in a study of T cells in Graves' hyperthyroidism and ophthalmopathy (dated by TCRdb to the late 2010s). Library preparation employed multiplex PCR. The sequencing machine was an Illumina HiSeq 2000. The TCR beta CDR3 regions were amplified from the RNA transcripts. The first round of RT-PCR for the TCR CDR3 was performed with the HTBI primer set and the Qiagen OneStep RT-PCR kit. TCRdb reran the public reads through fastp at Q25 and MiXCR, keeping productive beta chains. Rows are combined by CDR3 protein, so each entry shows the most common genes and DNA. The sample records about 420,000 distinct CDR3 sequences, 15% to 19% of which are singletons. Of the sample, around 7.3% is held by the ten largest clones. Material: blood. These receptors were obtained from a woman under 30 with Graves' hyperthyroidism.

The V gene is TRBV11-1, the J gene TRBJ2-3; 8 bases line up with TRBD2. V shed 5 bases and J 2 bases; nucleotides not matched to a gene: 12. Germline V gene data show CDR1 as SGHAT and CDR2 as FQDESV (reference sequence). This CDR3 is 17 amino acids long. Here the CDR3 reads CASSRTSRAGHTDTQYF. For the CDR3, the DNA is TGTGCCAGCAGCCGGACTAGCAGGGCGGGTCACACAGATACGCAGTATTTT.

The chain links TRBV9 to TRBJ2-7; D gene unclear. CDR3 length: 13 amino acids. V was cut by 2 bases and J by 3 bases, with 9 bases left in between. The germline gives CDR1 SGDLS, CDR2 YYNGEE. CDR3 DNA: TGTGCCAGCAGCGTGGACGGAGACTACGAGCAGTACTTC. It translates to CASSVDGDYEQYF. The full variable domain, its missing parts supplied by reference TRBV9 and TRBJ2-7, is DSGVTQTPKHLITATGQRVTLRCSPRSGDLSVYWYQQSLDQGLQFLIQYYNGEERAKGNILERFSAQQFPDLHSELNLSSLELGDSALYFCASSVDGDYEQYFGPGTRLTVT.

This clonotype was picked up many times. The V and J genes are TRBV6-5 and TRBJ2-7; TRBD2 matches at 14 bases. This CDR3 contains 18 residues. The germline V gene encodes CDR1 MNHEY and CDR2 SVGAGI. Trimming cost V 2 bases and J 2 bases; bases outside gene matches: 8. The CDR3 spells CASSYAGTSGGPTYEQYF. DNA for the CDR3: TGTGCCAGCAGTTACGCCGGGACTAGCGGGGGCCCGACCTACGAGCAGTACTTC.

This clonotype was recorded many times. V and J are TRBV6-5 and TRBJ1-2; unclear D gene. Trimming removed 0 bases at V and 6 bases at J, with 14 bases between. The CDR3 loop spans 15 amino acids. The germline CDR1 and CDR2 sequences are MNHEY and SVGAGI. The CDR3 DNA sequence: TGTGCCAGCAGTTACTCGAAGTCTGGCAGCGATGGCTACACCTTC. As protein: CASSYSKSGSDGYTF.

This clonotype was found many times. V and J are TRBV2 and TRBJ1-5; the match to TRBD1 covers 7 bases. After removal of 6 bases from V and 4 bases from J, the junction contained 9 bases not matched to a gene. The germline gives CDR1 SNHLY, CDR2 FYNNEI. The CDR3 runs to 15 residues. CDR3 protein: CASSPGTVKNQPQHF. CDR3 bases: TGTGCCAGCAGCCCCGGGACAGTCAAAAATCAGCCCCAGCATTTT.

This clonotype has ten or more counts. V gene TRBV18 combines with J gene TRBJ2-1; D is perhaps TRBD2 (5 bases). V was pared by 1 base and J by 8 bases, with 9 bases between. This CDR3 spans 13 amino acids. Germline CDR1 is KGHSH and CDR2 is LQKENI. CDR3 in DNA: TGTGCCAGCTCACCACGTGAGGGTGATGAGCAGTTCTTC. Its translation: CASSPREGDEQFF.

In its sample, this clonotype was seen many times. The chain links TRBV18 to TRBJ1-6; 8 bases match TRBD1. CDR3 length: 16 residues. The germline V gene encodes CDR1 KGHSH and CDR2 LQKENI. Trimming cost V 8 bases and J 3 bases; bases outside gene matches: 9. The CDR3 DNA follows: TGTGCCAGCACAACGACAGGGGACAACTATAATTCACCCCTCCACTTT. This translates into CASTTTGDNYNSPLHF.

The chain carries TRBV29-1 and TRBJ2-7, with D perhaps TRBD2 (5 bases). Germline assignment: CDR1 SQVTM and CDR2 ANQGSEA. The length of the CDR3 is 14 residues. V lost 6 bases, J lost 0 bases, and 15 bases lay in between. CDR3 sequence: CSVALAEVSYEQYF. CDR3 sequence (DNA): TGCAGCGTCGCCCTAGCTGAGGTCTCCTACGAGCAGTACTTC.

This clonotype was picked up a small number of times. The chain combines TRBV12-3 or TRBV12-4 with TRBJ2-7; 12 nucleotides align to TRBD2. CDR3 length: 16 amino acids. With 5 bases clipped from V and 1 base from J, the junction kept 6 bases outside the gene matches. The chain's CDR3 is CASSRRLAGVSYEQYF. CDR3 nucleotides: TGTGCCAGCAGTCGACGACTAGCGGGAGTTTCCTACGAGCAGTACTTC.

The CDR3 nucleotides read TGCAGTGCTAGAGCCGGGACAGACAATGAGCAGTTCTTC. This gives the protein CSARAGTDNEQFF. The chain carries TRBV20-1 and TRBJ2-1; TRBD1 matches 7 bases. The CDR3 totals 13 residues. V trimming: 1 base; J trimming: 5 bases; junction bases outside the gene matches: 2. From germline, CDR1 is DFQATT and CDR2 SNEGSKA (reference sequence).

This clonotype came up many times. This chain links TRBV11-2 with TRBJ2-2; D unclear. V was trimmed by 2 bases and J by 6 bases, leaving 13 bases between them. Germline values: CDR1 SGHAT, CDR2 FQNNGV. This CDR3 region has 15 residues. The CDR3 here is CASSLRLVSAGELFF. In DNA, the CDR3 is TGTGCCAGCAGCTTAAGGCTAGTCTCCGCCGGGGAGCTGTTTTTT.

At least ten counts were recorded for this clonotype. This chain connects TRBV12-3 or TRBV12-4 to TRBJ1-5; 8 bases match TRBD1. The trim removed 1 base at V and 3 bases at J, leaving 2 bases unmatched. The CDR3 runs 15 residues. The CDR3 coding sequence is TGTGCCAGCAGTTTAGGGACAGGGCTCAATCAGCCCCAGCATTTT. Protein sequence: CASSLGTGLNQPQHF.

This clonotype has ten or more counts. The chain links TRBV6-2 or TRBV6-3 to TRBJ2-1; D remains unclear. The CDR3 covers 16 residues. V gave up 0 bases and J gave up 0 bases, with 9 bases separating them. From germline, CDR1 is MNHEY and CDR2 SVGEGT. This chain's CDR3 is CASSYSLRASYNEQFF. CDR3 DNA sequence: TGTGCCAGCAGTTACTCGTTAAGGGCCTCCTACAATGAGCAGTTCTTC.

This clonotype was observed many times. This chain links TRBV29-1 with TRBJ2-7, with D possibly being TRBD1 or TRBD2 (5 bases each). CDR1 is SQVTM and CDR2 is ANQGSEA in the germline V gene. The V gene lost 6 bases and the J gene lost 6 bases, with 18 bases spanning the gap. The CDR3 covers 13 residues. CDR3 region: CSVKGRVDREQYF. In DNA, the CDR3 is TGCAGCGTAAAGGGACGGGTGGATCGCGAGCAGTACTTC.